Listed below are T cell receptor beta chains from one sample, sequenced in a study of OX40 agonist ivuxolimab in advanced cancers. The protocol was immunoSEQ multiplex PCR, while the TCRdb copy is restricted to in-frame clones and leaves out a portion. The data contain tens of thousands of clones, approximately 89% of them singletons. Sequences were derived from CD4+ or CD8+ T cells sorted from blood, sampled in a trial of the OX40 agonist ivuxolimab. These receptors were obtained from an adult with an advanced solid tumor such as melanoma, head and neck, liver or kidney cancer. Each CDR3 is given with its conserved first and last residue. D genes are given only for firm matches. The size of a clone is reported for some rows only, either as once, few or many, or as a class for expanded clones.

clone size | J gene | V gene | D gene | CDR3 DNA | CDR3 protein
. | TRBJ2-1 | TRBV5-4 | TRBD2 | TGTGCCAGCAGCTTGGGGCTAGCGGGAGGAGAAAATGAGCAGTTCTTC | CASSLGLAGGENEQFF
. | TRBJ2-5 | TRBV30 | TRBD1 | TGTGCCTGGAGTGCCCACAGGGGGAAGGAGACCCAGTACTTC | CAWSAHRGKETQYF
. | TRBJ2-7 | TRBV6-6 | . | TGTGCCAGCGCAGAGCCGAGCTCCTACGAGCAGTACTTC | CASAEPSSYEQYF
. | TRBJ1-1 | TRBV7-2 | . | TGTGCCAGCAGCTTAGGGACCGTCGCTGAAGCTTTCTTT | CASSLGTVAEAFF
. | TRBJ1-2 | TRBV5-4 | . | TGTGCCAGCAGCTTGACAGGGAGCGCTAACTATGGCTACACCTTC | CASSLTGSANYGYTF
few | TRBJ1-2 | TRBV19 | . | TGTGCCAGTAGTGCCCAGGTGGACGAGGGCTACACCTTC | CASSAQVDEGYTF
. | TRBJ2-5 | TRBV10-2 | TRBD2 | TGCGCCAGCAGTGAGCGCGGGAGCTGGTACTTGGAGACCCAGTACTTC | CASSERGSWYLETQYF
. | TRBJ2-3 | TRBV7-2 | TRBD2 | TGTGCCAGCAGCCTAGACTTACTAGCGGGAGTTACAGATACGCAGTATTTT | CASSLDLLAGVTDTQYF
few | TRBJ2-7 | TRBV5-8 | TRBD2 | TGTGCCAGCAGCTTGGGGGCTAGCGGGAGGCCGCGCTACGAGCAGTACTTC | CASSLGASGRPRYEQYF
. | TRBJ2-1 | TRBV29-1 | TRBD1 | TGCAGCGTTCGGACAGGGTATGATGAGCAGTTCTTC | CSVRTGYDEQFF
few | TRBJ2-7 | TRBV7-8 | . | TGTGCCAGCAGCTTGGCTATTAGGTACGAGCAGTACTTC | CASSLAIRYEQYF
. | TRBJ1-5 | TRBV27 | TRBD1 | TGTGCCAGCAAAATCGGACAGGGGAGCAATCAGCCCCGGCATTTT | CASKIGQGSNQPRHF
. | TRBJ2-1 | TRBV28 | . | TGTGCCAGCAGTGCCCCGGCGAGCAGGGATGAGCAGTTCTTC | CASSAPASRDEQFF
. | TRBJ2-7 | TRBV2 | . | TGTGCCAGCAGACGAGAAGACAGTTTCAACGAGCAGTACTTC | CASRREDSFNEQYF
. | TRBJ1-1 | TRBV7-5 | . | TGTGCCAGAAGCTTAATACATGGTGAAGCTTTCTTT | CARSLIHGEAFF
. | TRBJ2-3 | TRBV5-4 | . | TGTGCCAGCAGCTCGGGACTTCAACCCGATACGCAGTATTTT | CASSSGLQPDTQYF
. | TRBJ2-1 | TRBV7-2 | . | TGTGCCAGCAGCTCCCGGGACGGCTACAATGAGCAGTTCTTC | CASSSRDGYNEQFF
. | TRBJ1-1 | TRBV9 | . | TGTGCCAGCAGCCCCCTCGAGGGGCCTGGGGCTTTCTTT | CASSPLEGPGAFF
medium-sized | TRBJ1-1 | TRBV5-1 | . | TGCGCCAGCAGCTTTGCAGGGGAACCCACTGAAGCTTTCTTT | CASSFAGEPTEAFF
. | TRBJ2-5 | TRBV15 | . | TGTGCCACCAGCAGGGCGGACCGTCAAGAGACCCAGTACTTC | CATSRADRQETQYF
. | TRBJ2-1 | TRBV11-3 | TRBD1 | TGTGCCAGCAGCACGAGGACCGGGACAGCCTACAATGAGCAGTTCTTC | CASSTRTGTAYNEQFF
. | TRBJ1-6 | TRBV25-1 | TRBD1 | TGTGCCAGCGGACAGGGACCTAATTCACCCCTCCACTTT | CASGQGPNSPLHF
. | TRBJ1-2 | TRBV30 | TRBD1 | TGTGCCTGGAGTAGACAGGGGGTAATCTATGGCTACACCTTC | CAWSRQGVIYGYTF
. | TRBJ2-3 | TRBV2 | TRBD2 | TGTGCCAGCAACCTCATCTTTTGGACTAGCGGGAGCACAGATACGCAGTATTTT | CASNLIFWTSGSTDTQYF
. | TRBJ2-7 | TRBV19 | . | TGTGCCAGTAGTGAAGGAACAGGACCAAAGAACGAGCAGTACTTC | CASSEGTGPKNEQYF
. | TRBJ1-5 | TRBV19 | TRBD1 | TGTGCCAGTAGTATTGGGACAGGGGATCAGCCCCAGCATTTT | CASSIGTGDQPQHF
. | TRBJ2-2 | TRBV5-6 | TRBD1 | TGTGCCAGCAGCTTTCAGGGACAGGGGGAAACCGGGGAGCTGTTTTTT | CASSFQGQGETGELFF
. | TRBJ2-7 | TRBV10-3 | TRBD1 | TGTGCCATCAGTCCGACAGGGAGCAAAGACGTGATGTACTTC | CAISPTGSKDVMYF
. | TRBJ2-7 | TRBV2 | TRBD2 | TGTGCCACCGGGGGGGCCTACGAGCAGTACTTC | CATGGAYEQYF
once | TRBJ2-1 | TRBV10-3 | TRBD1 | TGTGCCATCAGTGAAGGGGGCTTGGGGAATGAGCAGTTCTTC | CAISEGGLGNEQFF
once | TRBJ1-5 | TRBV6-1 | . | TGTGCCAGCAGCATAACGGATAGCAATCAGCCCCAGCATTTT | CASSITDSNQPQHF
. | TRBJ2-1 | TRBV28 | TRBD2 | TGTGCCAGCAGTTTGGGGGGGACTAGCGCGTACAATGAGCAGTTCTTC | CASSLGGTSAYNEQFF
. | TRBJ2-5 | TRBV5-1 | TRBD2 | TGCGCCAGCTCCTTCGGGGGGGGAGAGACCCAGTACTTC | CASSFGGGETQYF
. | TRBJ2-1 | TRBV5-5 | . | TGTGCCAGCAGATTGGGCGTGAGCTCCTACAATGAGCAGTTCTTC | CASRLGVSSYNEQFF
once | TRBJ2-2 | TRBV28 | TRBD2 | TGTGCCAGCAGTTTACTAGCGGGAGAAACCGGGGAGCTGTTTTTT | CASSLLAGETGELFF
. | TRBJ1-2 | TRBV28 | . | TGTGCCAGCAGTTTTGTGGGTCTTAGCTATGGCTACACCTTC | CASSFVGLSYGYTF
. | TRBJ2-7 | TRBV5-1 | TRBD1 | TGCGCCAGCAGCCGAACAGGGGCGCAGACTCCTTCCGAGAACGAGCAGTACTTC | CASSRTGAQTPSENEQYF
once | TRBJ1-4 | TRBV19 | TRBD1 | TGTGCCAGTAGTAGACGGGACAGTAATGAAAAACTGTTTTTT | CASSRRDSNEKLFF
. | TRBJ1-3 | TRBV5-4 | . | TGTGCCAGCAGCTTGAGCGGAACCTCTGGAAACACCATATATTTT | CASSLSGTSGNTIYF
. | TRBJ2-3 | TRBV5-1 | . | TGCGCCAGTTTGGATAGCACAGATACGCAGTATTTT | CASLDSTDTQYF
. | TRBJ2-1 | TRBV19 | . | TGTGCCAGTAAGCTTGGGGGTAACTCCTACAATGAGCAGTTCTTC | CASKLGGNSYNEQFF
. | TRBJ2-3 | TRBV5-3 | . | TGTGCCAGGCGTGGGCCTTATAGCACAGATACGCAGTATTTT | CARRGPYSTDTQYF
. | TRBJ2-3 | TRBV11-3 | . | TGTGCCAGCAGCTCAGATGGACTTACGCAGTATTTT | CASSSDGLTQYF
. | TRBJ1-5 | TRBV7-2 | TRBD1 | TGTGCCAGCAACCCCGGGACAGGGGGTTTACAGCCCCAGCATTTT | CASNPGTGGLQPQHF
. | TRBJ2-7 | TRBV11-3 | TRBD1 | TGTGCCAGCAGCTTGGCCGGGACAGAGACCTACGAGCAGTACTTC | CASSLAGTETYEQYF
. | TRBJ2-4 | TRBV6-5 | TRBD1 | TGTGCCAGCAGTCTGGGGACAGTGAGGGACATTCAGTACTTC | CASSLGTVRDIQYF
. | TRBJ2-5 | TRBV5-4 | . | TGTGCCAGCAGCTTGGGGGGTGTAGGTGAGACCCAGTACTTC | CASSLGGVGETQYF
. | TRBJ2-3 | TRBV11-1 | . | TGTGCCAGCAGCATGCTTAAGGACTACCCACTCACAGATACGCAGTATTTT | CASSMLKDYPLTDTQYF